A single sample gave rise to the 18 T cell receptor beta chains below, sequenced in a study of T cells in narcolepsy. Clones were read by immunoSEQ multiplex PCR, and TCRdb kept only the in-frame ones, dropping some. The top ten clones hold roughly 1% of a sample with 28,000 or so clones, roughly four fifths of them seen once. Sample: CD45RA- memory CD4+ T cells from PBMCs. These receptors were obtained from a human donor with narcolepsy.

This rearrangement joins TRBV18 to TRBJ1-1; D is undetermined. Deletions cut 2 bases from V and 7 bases from J, with 8 bases between. Germline CDR1 is KGHSH and CDR2 is LQKENI. This CDR3 contains 12 residues. As DNA, the CDR3 is TGTGCCAGCTCACCAACACGGGGTGAAGCTTTCTTT. Its translation: CASSPTRGEAFF.

J is TRBJ2-3 and V is TRBV27; 7 bases map to TRBD2. The CDR3 has 16 amino acids. The germline V gene encodes CDR1 MNHEY and CDR2 SMNVEV (reference sequence). V was clipped by 6 bases and J by 0 bases; unmatched bases: 9. In DNA, the CDR3 is TGTGCCAGCAGCCCCACTCGGCGGGGGAGCACAGATACGCAGTATTTT. Translated, it gives CASSPTRRGSTDTQYF.

The V and J genes are TRBV28 and TRBJ2-2, with 7 bases aligning to TRBD1. Germline V gene lookup returns CDR1 MDHEN and CDR2 SYDVKM. With V trimmed by 0 bases and J by 4 bases, 2 bases remained unmatched. The CDR3 runs 15 residues. The CDR3 loop is CASSLWHRGTGELFF. The CDR3, as DNA: TGTGCCAGCAGTTTATGGCACAGGGGCACCGGGGAGCTGTTTTTT.

The rearrangement joins TRBV5-1 to TRBJ1-2, with a tentative D call TRBD1 (6 bases). The ends were cut back, 1 base at V and 8 bases at J, with 21 bases in the middle. The CDR3 sequence is 16 residues long. Per germline, CDR1 SGHRS and CDR2 YFSETQ. The CDR3 DNA is TGCGCCAGCAGCTTGCCCAGGACAGAAGCTGGTCAGGGCTACACCTTC. This codes for CASSLPRTEAGQGYTF.

V and J are TRBV28 and TRBJ2-3; 9 bases fit TRBD1. V lost 6 bases to trimming and J lost 1 base; unmatched junction nucleotides: 5. Germline CDR1 MDHEN, CDR2 SYDVKM. This CDR3 has 15 residues. The CDR3 here is CASSPGQGRTDTQYF. The CDR3 bases are TGTGCCAGCAGCCCTGGACAGGGGCGCACAGATACGCAGTATTTT.

In this sample, this clone turned up a few times. This chain uses TRBV19 with TRBJ2-7, with 10 bases aligning to TRBD2. Germline-derived CDR1 and CDR2 are LNHDA and SQIVND (reference sequence). The CDR3 is 19 amino acids. The V and J ends lost 3 bases and 6 bases, in that order; junction bases with no gene match: 20. This CDR3 is CASSMGYGRLAGVRGEQYF. DNA for the CDR3: TGTGCCAGTAGTATGGGGTACGGTCGTCTAGCGGGAGTACGCGGCGAGCAGTACTTC.

This chain joins TRBV19 and TRBJ2-3; 9 bases fit TRBD2. CDR1 and CDR2 (germline): LNHDA, SQIVND (reference sequence). CDR3 size: 18 residues. With 4 bases clipped from V and 0 bases from J, the junction kept 11 bases outside the gene matches. This CDR3 reads CASSRRGSGGASTDTQYF. The CDR3 nucleotides read TGTGCCAGTAGTAGGAGAGGTAGCGGGGGAGCTAGCACAGATACGCAGTATTTT. Complete variable domain (other parts from reference TRBV19 and TRBJ2-3): DGGITQSPKYLFRKEGQNVTLSCEQNLNHDAMYWYRQDPGQGLRLIYYSQIVNDFQKGDIAEGYSVSREKKESFPLTVTSAQKNPTAFYLCASSRRGSGGASTDTQYFGPGTRLTVL.

This rearrangement joins TRBV5-1 to TRBJ2-3, with 10 bases fitting TRBD1. The CDR3 extends over 15 amino acids. Germline assignment: CDR1 SGHRS and CDR2 YFSETQ. V lost 9 bases, J lost 2 bases, and 9 bases stayed unmatched. The CDR3 DNA sequence: TGCGCCACCAAGGACAGGGGGGTTTTCACAGATACGCAGTATTTT. Amino acids: CATKDRGVFTDTQYF.

The rearrangement links TRBV4-1 to TRBJ2-3; D not resolved. Germline values: CDR1 MGHRA, CDR2 YSYEKL. Deletions cut 2 bases from V and 2 bases from J, with 5 bases between. The CDR3 sequence is 13 residues long. CDR3 region: CASSQPYTDTQYF. CDR3 nucleotide sequence: TGCGCCAGCAGCCAACCATACACAGATACGCAGTATTTT.

J is TRBJ2-6 and V is TRBV28, with D possibly TRBD1 on 5 matching bases. Trimming stripped 10 bases from V and 1 base from J, with 17 bases between. Germline lookup yields CDR1 MDHEN and CDR2 SYDVKM. This CDR3 spans 16 amino acids. CDR3 protein: CANWRQSPSGANVLTF. CDR3 sequence (DNA): TGTGCCAATTGGCGACAGTCACCTTCTGGGGCCAACGTCCTGACTTTC.

The rearrangement uses TRBV28 and TRBJ2-7; 7 bases fit TRBD1. Trimming took 8 bases from V and 0 from J; bases not matched to a gene: 7. This CDR3 spans 14 amino acids. Germline V lookup: CDR1 MDHEN, CDR2 SYDVKM. DNA of the CDR3: TGTGCCAGCCTAGACAGGGATATCTCCTACGAGCAGTACTTC. This sequence encodes CASLDRDISYEQYF.

Written as DNA, the CDR3 is TGTGCCAGCAGCTTGGAATCTAGGGCAGATCGTGGCTACACCTTC. This gives the protein CASSLESRADRGYTF. V is TRBV5-8 and J is TRBJ1-2; no reliable D call. V shed 0 bases and J shed 7 bases, with 16 bases lying between them. The CDR3 extends over 15 amino acids. Germline loops: CDR1 SGHTS, CDR2 YDEGEE.

The chain links TRBV5-6 to TRBJ1-2; D is unclear. CDR3 size: 17 residues. CDR1 SGHDT and CDR2 YYEEEE come from the germline V gene. V was shortened by 0 bases and J by 0 bases, with 15 bases between the two germline ends. The CDR3 coding sequence is TGTGCCAGCAGCTTGGGACCGATCCTCCTTCCTAACTATGGCTACACCTTC. Amino acids: CASSLGPILLPNYGYTF.

J is TRBJ2-1 and V is TRBV6-1; the match to TRBD2 covers 7 bases. Germline-derived CDR1 and CDR2 are MNHNS and SASEGT. The ends lost 2 bases at V and 6 bases at J; junction bases unmatched: 10. The CDR3 runs 16 residues. CDR3: CASSELGGREVNEQFF. The CDR3 DNA sequence: TGTGCCAGCAGTGAACTTGGTGGGAGGGAGGTCAATGAGCAGTTCTTC.

This clone was found once. The chain combines TRBV7-2 with TRBJ1-4; 7 bases line up with TRBD1. This CDR3 contains 16 residues. Germline-derived CDR1 and CDR2 are SGHTA and FQGNSA. V shed 2 bases, J shed 9 bases, and the junction held 12 bases outside the gene matches. The CDR3 loop is CASSLQPTGLGQKLFF. The DNA for the CDR3 is TGTGCCAGCAGCTTACAACCGACAGGGCTTGGGCAAAAACTGTTTTTT.

For the CDR3, the DNA is TGTGCCAGCAGCTTAGTTGGTGGGAATGAGCAGTTCTTC. This translates into CASSLVGGNEQFF. V and J are TRBV11-3 and TRBJ2-1; no reliable D call. Germline loops: CDR1 SGHNT, CDR2 YENEEA. This CDR3 region has 13 residues. V was cut by 1 base and J by 7 bases, with 8 bases left in between. Combining the CDR3 with reference TRBV11-3 and TRBJ2-1 gives the whole variable domain EAGVVQSPRYKIIEKKQPVAFWCNPISGHNTLYWYLQNLGQGPELLIRYENEEAVDDSQLPKDRFSAERLKGVDSTLKIQPAELGDSAVYLCASSLVGGNEQFFGPGTRLTVL.

This clone came up a few times. The CDR3 DNA sequence: TGTGCCAGCAGCTTAGACAGTAACTATGGCTACACCTTC. The encoded protein is CASSLDSNYGYTF. The V gene is TRBV6-5, the J gene TRBJ1-2; weak D call: TRBD1 (5 bases). CDR1 and CDR2 from the germline V gene are MNHEY and SVGAGI. The CDR3 loop spans 13 amino acids. The V and J ends lost 6 bases and 1 base respectively, with 9 bases between them.

This clone has more than one count but fewer than ten. The chain couples TRBV14 to TRBJ1-2, with D uncertain. V was clipped by 2 bases and J by 2 bases, with 0 bases between them. The germline gives CDR1 SGHDN, CDR2 FVKESK. The CDR3 is made up of 11 amino acids. The CDR3 region has the DNA TGTGCCAGCAGCCAAAACTATGGCTACACCTTC. Protein sequence: CASSQNYGYTF.